This T cell receptor (beta chain) was found in a study of shared clonotypes between healthy human individuals. The CDR3 has 19 residues. V gave up 0 bases and J gave up 1 base; unmatched junction bases: 13. The germline V gene has CDR1 SGHRS and CDR2 YFSETQ. The assay was carried out at the deep level. Assay: immunoSEQ multiplex PCR; the TCRdb copy retains only in-frame clones and omits some. The table lists about 1.5 million clones, 95% to 99% of them singletons, with roughly 0.45% in the top ten. This chain links TRBV5-1 with TRBJ2-5, with 9 bases identical to TRBD1. This receptor was taken from a man younger than 40 in good health. Specimen: naive CD4+ T cells sorted from blood. Subset reported: CD45RA+ positively selected. The CDR3 here is CASSLGVLRGQGLQETQYF. The CDR3 nucleotides are TGCGCCAGCAGCTTGGGGGTTCTCCGTGGACAGGGGCTCCAAGAGACCCAGTACTTC.